This passage covers 18 T cell receptor beta chains from one sample sequenced in a study of T cell responses to AZD1222 COVID-19 vaccine. The data were produced by immunoSEQ multiplex PCR, yet TCRdb's version contains in-frame clones alone and is incomplete. The data hold nearly 200,000 clones, with approximately 93% observed a single time. The sequencing used peripheral blood, collected 28 days after the second AZD1222 dose. The receptor set was obtained from an adult who received the AZD1222 COVID-19 vaccine.

The chain is built from TRBV27 and TRBJ1-4, with unresolved D. Germline V gene data show CDR1 as MNHEY and CDR2 as SMNVEV (reference sequence). The CDR3 is made up of 15 amino acids. V was shortened by 1 base and J by 5 bases, with 11 bases between the two germline ends. This CDR3 reads CASSLYRSVNEKLFF. CDR3 sequence (DNA): TGTGCCAGCAGTTTATACAGATCAGTAAATGAAAAACTGTTTTTT.

This rearrangement joins TRBV6-1 to TRBJ2-5; D possibly corresponds to TRBD1 (6 bases). The V end was cut by 2 bases, the J end by 6 bases, with 25 bases between. The CDR3 is made up of 18 amino acids. The germline CDR1 and CDR2 sequences are MNHNS and SASEGT. The CDR3 sequence: CASSESGTIRLREKTQYF. The CDR3 DNA reads TGTGCCAGCAGTGAATCCGGGACAATTCGTCTACGCGAAAAGACCCAGTACTTC.

V gene TRBV5-1 combines with J gene TRBJ1-6; D gene unclear. CDR3 length: 13 amino acids. V shed 0 bases and J shed 7 bases, with 5 bases lying between them. From germline, CDR1 is SGHRS and CDR2 YFSETQ. For the CDR3, the DNA is TGCGCCAGCAGCTTGGAACCAAATTCACCCCTCCACTTT. It is translated as CASSLEPNSPLHF.

The chain has TRBV30 and TRBJ2-2, with 11 bases matching TRBD1. The CDR3 totals 15 residues. The V and J ends lost 0 bases and 6 bases, in that order; junction bases with no gene match: 3. In germline, CDR1 is GTSNPN, CDR2 SVGIG (reference sequence). CDR3 loop: CAWSVRTGGPGELFF. The DNA of the CDR3 is TGTGCCTGGAGTGTACGGACAGGGGGCCCCGGGGAGCTGTTTTTT.

This clone was seen more than once but under ten times. The gene calls are TRBV27 and TRBJ1-2; D not certain. Germline assignment: CDR1 MNHEY and CDR2 SMNVEV (reference sequence). Trimming took off 6 bases at V and 2 bases at J, with 19 bases between the two ends. This CDR3 has 16 residues. Written as DNA, the CDR3 is TGTGCCAGCAGACCTTTAGCGCCGGGAGAGAACTATGGCTACACCTTC. Translation gives CASRPLAPGENYGYTF.

The chain recombines TRBV7-2 with TRBJ2-1; 12 bases fit TRBD2. The germline CDR1 and CDR2 sequences are SGHTA and FQGNSA. The V gene end was trimmed by 5 bases and the J gene end by 8 bases; junction bases not matched to a gene: 7. The CDR3 loop spans 15 amino acids. The DNA for the CDR3 is TGTGCCAGCAGCCCTAGCGGGGGGGCCTTCCATGAGCAGTTCTTC. This translates into CASSPSGGAFHEQFF.

The chain has TRBV10-3 and TRBJ1-1; TRBD1 matches at 7 bases. The CDR3 is 15 amino acids. V lost 0 bases to trimming and J lost 5 bases; unmatched junction nucleotides: 6. Germline CDR1 ENHRY, CDR2 SYGVKD. In DNA, the CDR3 is TGTGCCATCAGTGAGTCTACAGGGGCGAGTACTGAAGCTTTCTTT. As protein: CAISESTGASTEAFF.

The chain combines TRBV2 with TRBJ1-2; D remains ambiguous. CDR1 is SNHLY and CDR2 is FYNNEI in the germline V gene. The CDR3 has 15 residues. V gave up 0 bases and J gave up 4 bases, with 12 bases separating them. In DNA form, the CDR3 reads TGTGCCAGCAGTGAAGCGCGGGCAGCTCCCTATGGCTACACCTTC. This translates into CASSEARAAPYGYTF.

The chain carries TRBV21-1 and TRBJ1-6. TRBV21-1 is a pseudogene locus. The CDR3 is 13 amino acids. The CDR3 reads CASSPTPGGPLHF. The CDR3 DNA follows: TGTGCCAGCAGCCCCACCCCGGGCGGGCCCCTCCACTTT.

The chain employs TRBV14 and TRBJ1-2; 8 nucleotides line up with TRBD1. With 1 base clipped from V and 3 bases from J, the junction kept 10 bases outside the gene matches. Germline V gives CDR1 SGHDN, CDR2 FVKESK. CDR3 length: 17 amino acids. CDR3 region: CASSQARGQGAYYGYTF. The CDR3 DNA reads as TGTGCCAGCAGCCAAGCCCGGGGGCAGGGGGCATACTATGGCTACACCTTC. The full variable domain, in which reference TRBV14 and TRBJ1-2 provide the parts outside the CDR3, is EAGVTQFPSHSVIEKGQTVTLRCDPISGHDNLYWYRRVMGKEIKFLLHFVKESKQDESGMPNNRFLAERTGGTYSTLKVQPAELEDSGVYFCASSQARGQGAYYGYTFGSGTRLTVV.

The chain links TRBV18 to TRBJ2-7; D is unresolved. The germline V and J ends were trimmed by 6 bases and 3 bases, with 15 bases remaining between them. The CDR3 is 14 residues long. From germline, CDR1 is KGHSH and CDR2 LQKENI. DNA for the CDR3: TGTGCCAGCTCGAATACGGAGACCCACTACGAGCAGTACTTC. It codes for CASSNTETHYEQYF.

Written as DNA, the CDR3 is TGTGCCAGCAGCCGGACTAGCGGGGGGGCTCTTGTCACAGATACGCAGTATTTT. Translated, it gives CASSRTSGGALVTDTQYF. The chain links TRBV4-2 to TRBJ2-3, with 15 bases lining up with TRBD2. The V gene end was trimmed by 4 bases and the J gene end by 2 bases; junction bases not matched to a gene: 7. Germline-derived CDR1 and CDR2 are LGHNA and YNFKEQ. This CDR3 has 18 residues.

The chain carries TRBV27 and TRBJ2-7, with TRBD2 identical over 10 bases. Per the germline V gene, CDR1 is MNHEY and CDR2 is SMNVEV (reference sequence). Trimming removed 7 bases from V and 1 base from J; junction bases left unmatched: 4. There are 14 residues in the CDR3. CDR3 sequence reads: CASKSGGASYEQYF. The DNA of the CDR3 is TGTGCCAGCAAGAGCGGGGGGGCTTCCTACGAGCAGTACTTC.

The chain joins TRBV2 to TRBJ1-6; TRBD1 agrees at 11 bases. After removal of 6 bases from V and 10 bases from J, the junction contained 8 bases not matched to a gene. The CDR3 runs 15 residues. The germline V gene has CDR1 SNHLY and CDR2 FYNNEI. DNA for the CDR3: TGTGCCAGCAGGACCGGACAGGGGGCCCGATCACCCCTCCACTTT. The encoded protein is CASRTGQGARSPLHF.

This clone occurred once. The chain recombines TRBV19 with TRBJ1-2; perhaps TRBD1 as D (6 bases). Germline V gene sequence: CDR1 LNHDA, CDR2 SQIVND (reference sequence). Trimming removed 4 bases from V and 7 bases from J, with 16 bases in between. The CDR3 is 14 amino acids. This CDR3 reads CASSTGVMLSGYTF. CDR3 nucleotides: TGTGCCAGTAGTACAGGGGTAATGCTCTCTGGCTACACCTTC.

The genes are TRBV6-5 and TRBJ2-3, with D maybe TRBD2 (5 bases). Trimming removed 0 bases from V and 4 bases from J, with 5 bases in between. CDR3 length: 13 residues. Germline V CDR1 and CDR2: MNHEY, SVGAGI. This CDR3 is CASSYSRADTQYF. The CDR3, as DNA: TGTGCCAGCAGTTACTCGCGGGCAGATACGCAGTATTTT.

The chain couples TRBV7-9 to TRBJ1-1; D remains ambiguous. The CDR3 length is 14 residues. CDR1 SEHNR and CDR2 FQNEAQ come from the germline V gene (reference sequence). Trimming cost V 1 base and J 2 bases, with 8 bases left between them. CDR3 sequence reads: CASSLVNENTEAFF. The CDR3 DNA reads as TGTGCCAGCAGCTTAGTCAACGAAAACACTGAAGCTTTCTTT. The whole variable domain, filled in from reference TRBV7-9 and TRBJ1-1, reads DTGVSQNPRHKITKRGQNVTFRCDPISEHNRLYWYRQTLGQGPEFLTYFQNEAQLEKSRLLSDRFSAERPKGSFSTLEIQRTEQGDSAMYLCASSLVNENTEAFFGQGTRLTVV.

The chain joins TRBV7-8 to TRBJ1-1; TRBD1 might be the D (6 bases). Trimming took off 2 bases at V and 0 bases at J, with 7 bases between the two ends. CDR3 length: 14 amino acids. Germline loops: CDR1 SGHVS, CDR2 FQNEAQ. CDR3 amino acids: CASSLQGMNTEAFF. The DNA of the CDR3 is TGTGCCAGCAGCTTACAGGGGATGAACACTGAAGCTTTCTTT.